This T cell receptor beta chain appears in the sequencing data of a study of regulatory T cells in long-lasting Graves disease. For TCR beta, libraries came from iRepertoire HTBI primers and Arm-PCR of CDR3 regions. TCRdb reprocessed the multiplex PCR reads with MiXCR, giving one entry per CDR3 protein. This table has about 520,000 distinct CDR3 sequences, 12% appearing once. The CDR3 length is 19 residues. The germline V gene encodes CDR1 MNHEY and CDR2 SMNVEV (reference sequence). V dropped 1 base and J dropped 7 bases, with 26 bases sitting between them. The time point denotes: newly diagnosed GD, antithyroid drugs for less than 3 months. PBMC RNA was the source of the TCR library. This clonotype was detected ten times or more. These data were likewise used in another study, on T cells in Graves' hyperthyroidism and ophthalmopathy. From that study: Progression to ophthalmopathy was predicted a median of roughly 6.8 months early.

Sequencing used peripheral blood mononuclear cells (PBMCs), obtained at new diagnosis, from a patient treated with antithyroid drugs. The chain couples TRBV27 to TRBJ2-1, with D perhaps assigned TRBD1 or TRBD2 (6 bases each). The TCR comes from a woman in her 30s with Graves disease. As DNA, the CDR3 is TGTGCCAGCAGTTTATGGGCCAGGGGTAGCGGACGAGGGGCAAATGAGCAGTTCTTC. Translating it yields CASSLWARGSGRGANEQFF.